In its sample, the clone carrying this T cell receptor (beta chain) was seen many times. The CDR3 extends over 15 amino acids. V was shortened by 0 bases and J by 0 bases, with 9 bases between the two germline ends. CDR1 is DFQATT, CDR2 SNEGSKA, per germline (reference sequence). TCRdb fed the PCR reads into MiXCR, producing one record per CDR3 protein. This sample has approximately 54,000 distinct CDR3 sequences, with around 27% found just once. This entry is derived from a study of molecular identifiers for immune sequencing clone quantification. The chain employs TRBV20-1 and TRBJ1-5; D gene ambiguous. This sequence was found in a human donor in good health. Some libraries in this study had Jurkat cell RNA spiked in. Material: naive CD8+ T cells from blood, with Jurkat cell RNA spiked in. Sample subset: FACS-sorted CD8+CD4-CCR7+CD45RA+ naive T cells. The CDR3 loop reads CSARERRDSNQPQHF. Written as DNA, the CDR3 is TGCAGTGCTAGAGAACGGCGGGATAGCAATCAGCCCCAGCATTTT.